Sequencing of this TCR beta chain was carried out in a study of blood T cells in healthy people across ages. Then a second PCR, running roughly 7 to 11 cycles, was carried out with a sample-barcoded 5' primer and a J-beta primer mix. TCRdb analysed the 5' RACE reads with MiXCR anew, one entry per CDR3 protein. The sample lists 1.5 million to 2 million distinct CDR3 sequences, 40% to 55% occurring once. CDR1 is SGHAT and CDR2 is FQNNGV in the germline V gene. The V gene lost 2 bases and the J gene lost 0 bases, with 10 bases spanning the gap. The CDR3 consists of 15 residues. The receptor was derived from a woman aged 40-49 years in good health. The genes are TRBV11-2 and TRBJ1-1; D gene unclear. The specimen was blood. The CDR3 DNA follows: TGTGCCAGCAGCTTATTATTACTGATGAACACTGAAGCTTTCTTT. It yields the protein CASSLLLLMNTEAFF. The whole variable domain, remainder taken from reference TRBV11-2 and TRBJ1-1, is EAGVAQSPRYKIIEKRQSVAFWCNPISGHATLYWYQQILGQGPKLLIQFQNNGVVDDSQLPKDRFSAERLKGVDSTLKIQPAKLEDSAVYLCASSLLLLMNTEAFFGQGTRLTVV.